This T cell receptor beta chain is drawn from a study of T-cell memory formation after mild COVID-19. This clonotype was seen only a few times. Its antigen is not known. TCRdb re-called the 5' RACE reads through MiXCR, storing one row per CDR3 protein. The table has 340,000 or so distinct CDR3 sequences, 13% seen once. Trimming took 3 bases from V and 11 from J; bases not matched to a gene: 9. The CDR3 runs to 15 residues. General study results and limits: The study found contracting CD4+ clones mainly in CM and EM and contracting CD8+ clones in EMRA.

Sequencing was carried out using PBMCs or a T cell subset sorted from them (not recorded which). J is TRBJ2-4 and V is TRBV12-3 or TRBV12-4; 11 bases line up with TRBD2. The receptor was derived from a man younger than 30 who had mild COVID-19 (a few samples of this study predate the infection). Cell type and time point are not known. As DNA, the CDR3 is TGTGCCAGCAGTTTTGGGTCTAGCGGGGGGCGATTTCAGTACTTC. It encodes CASSFGSSGGRFQYF.